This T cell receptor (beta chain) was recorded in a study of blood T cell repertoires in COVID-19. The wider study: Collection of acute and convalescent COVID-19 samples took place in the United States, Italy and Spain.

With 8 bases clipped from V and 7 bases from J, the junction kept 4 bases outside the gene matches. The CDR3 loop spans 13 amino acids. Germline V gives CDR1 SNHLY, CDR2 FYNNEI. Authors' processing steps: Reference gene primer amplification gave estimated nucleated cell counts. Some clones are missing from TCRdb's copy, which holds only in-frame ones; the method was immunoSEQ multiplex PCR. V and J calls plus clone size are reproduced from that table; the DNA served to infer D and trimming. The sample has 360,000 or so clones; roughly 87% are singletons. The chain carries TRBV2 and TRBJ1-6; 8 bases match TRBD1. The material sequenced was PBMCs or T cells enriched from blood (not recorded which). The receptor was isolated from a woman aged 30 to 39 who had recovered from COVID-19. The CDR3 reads CASGDRRNSPLHF. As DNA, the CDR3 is TGTGCCAGCGGGGACAGGCGCAATTCACCCCTCCACTTT.